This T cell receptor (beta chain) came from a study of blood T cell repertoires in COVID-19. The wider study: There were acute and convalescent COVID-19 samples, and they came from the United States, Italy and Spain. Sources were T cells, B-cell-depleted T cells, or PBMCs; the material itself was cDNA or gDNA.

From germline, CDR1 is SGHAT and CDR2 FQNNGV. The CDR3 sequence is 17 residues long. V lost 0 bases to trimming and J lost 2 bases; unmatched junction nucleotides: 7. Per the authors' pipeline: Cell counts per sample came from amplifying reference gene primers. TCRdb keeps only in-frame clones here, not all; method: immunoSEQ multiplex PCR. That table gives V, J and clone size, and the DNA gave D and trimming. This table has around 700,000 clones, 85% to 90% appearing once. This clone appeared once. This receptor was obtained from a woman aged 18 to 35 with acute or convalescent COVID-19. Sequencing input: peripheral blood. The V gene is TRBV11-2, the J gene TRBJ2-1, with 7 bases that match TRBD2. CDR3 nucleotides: TGTGCCAGCAGCTTAGAGGGCGGGGGTACTACCTACAATGAGCAGTTCTTC. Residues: CASSLEGGGTTYNEQFF.